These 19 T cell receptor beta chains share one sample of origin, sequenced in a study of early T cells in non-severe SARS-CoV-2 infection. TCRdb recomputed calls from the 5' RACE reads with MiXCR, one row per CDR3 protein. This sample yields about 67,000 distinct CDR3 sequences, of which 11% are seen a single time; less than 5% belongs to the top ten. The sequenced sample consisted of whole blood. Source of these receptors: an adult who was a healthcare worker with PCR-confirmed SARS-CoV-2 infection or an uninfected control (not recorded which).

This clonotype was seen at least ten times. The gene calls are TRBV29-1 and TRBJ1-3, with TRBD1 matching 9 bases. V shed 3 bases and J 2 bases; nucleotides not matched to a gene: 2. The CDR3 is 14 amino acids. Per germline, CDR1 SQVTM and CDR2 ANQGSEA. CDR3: CSVEDRGTGNTIYF. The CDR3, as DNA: TGCAGCGTTGAGGACAGGGGAACTGGAAACACCATATATTTT.

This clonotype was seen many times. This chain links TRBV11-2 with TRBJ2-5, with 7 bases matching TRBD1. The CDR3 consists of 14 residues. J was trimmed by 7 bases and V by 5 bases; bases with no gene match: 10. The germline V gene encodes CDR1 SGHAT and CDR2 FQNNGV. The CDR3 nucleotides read TGTGCCAGCAGCAGATCGACAGGGCACCTGACCCAGTACTTC. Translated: CASSRSTGHLTQYF.

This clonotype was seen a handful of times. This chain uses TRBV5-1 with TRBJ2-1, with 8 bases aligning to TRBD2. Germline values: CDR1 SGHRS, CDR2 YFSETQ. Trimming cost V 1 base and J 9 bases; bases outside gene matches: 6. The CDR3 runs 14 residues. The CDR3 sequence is CASSLFAGGSEQFF. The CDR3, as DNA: TGCGCCAGCAGCTTGTTTGCGGGGGGCTCTGAGCAGTTCTTC.

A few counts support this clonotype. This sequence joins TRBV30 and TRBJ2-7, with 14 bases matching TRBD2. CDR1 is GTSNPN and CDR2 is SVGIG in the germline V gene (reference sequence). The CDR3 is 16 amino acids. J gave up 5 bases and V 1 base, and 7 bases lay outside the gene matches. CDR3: CAWSEGTSGGVDEQYF. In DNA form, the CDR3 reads TGTGCCTGGAGTGAAGGGACTAGCGGGGGTGTGGACGAGCAGTACTTC.

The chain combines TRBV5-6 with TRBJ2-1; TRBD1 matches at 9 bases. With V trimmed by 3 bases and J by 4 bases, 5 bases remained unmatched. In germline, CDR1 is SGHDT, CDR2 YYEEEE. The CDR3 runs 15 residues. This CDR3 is CASSSDRGAYNEQFF. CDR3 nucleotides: TGTGCCAGCAGCTCGGACAGGGGAGCGTACAATGAGCAGTTCTTC.

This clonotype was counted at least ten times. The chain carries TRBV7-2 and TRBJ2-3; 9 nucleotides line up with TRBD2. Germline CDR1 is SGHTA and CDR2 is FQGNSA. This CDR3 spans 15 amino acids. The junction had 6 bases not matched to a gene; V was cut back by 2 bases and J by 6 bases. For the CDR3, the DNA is TGTGCCAGCAGCTTATTCGGTCTAGCGGGGGATACGCAGTATTTT. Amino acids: CASSLFGLAGDTQYF.

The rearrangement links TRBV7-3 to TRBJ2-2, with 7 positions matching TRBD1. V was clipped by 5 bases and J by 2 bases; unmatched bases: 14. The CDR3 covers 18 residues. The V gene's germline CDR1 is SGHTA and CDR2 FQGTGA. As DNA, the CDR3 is TGTGCCAGCAGCGTCACAGGGCCGGGGACAGCCAACACCGGGGAGCTGTTTTTT. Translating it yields CASSVTGPGTANTGELFF. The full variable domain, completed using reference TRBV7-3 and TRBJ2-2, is GAGVSQTPSNKVTEKGKYVELRCDPISGHTALYWYRQSLGQGPEFLIYFQGTGAADDSGLPNDRFFAVRPEGSVSTLKIQRTERGDSAVYLCASSVTGPGTANTGELFFGEGSRLTVL.

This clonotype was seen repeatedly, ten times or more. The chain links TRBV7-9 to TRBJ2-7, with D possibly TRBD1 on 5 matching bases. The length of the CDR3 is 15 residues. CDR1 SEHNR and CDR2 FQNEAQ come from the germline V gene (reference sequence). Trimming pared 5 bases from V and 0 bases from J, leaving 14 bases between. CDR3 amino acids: CASSPPRTISYEQYF. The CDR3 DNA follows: TGTGCCAGCAGCCCACCTAGGACAATCTCCTACGAGCAGTACTTC.

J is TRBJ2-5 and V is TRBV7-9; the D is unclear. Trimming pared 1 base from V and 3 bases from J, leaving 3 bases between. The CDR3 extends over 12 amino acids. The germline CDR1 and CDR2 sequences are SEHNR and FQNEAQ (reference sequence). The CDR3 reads CASSLVEETQYF. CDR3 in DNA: TGTGCCAGCAGCTTAGTCGAAGAGACCCAGTACTTC.

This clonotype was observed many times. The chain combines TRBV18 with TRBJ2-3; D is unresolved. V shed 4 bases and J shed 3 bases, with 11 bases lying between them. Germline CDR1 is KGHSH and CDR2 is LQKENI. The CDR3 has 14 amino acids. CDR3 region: CASSRQERTDTQYF. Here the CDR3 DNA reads TGTGCCAGCTCACGGCAGGAGAGGACAGATACGCAGTATTTT.

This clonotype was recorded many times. The chain's CDR3 is CASSQGPKGYETQYF. CDR3 nucleotides: TGCGCCAGCAGCCAAGGTCCAAAGGGGTACGAGACCCAGTACTTC. The rearrangement links TRBV4-1 to TRBJ2-5; TRBD1 might be the D (5 bases). From germline, CDR1 is MGHRA and CDR2 YSYEKL. The V end lost 1 base, the J end lost 5 bases, and 14 bases lay between the germline ends. This CDR3 spans 15 amino acids.

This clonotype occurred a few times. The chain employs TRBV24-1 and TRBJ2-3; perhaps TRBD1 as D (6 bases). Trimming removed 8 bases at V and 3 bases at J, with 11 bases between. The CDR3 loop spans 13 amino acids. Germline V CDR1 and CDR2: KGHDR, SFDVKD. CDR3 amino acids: CATNQGSTDTQYF. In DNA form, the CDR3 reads TGTGCCACCAACCAGGGGTCGACAGATACGCAGTATTTT.

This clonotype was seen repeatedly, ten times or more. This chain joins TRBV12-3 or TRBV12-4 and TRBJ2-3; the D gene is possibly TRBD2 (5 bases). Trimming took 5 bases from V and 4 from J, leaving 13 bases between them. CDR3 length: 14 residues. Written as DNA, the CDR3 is TGTGCCAGCAGTCCAGGAGGTGAGGCAGATACGCAGTATTTT. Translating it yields CASSPGGEADTQYF.

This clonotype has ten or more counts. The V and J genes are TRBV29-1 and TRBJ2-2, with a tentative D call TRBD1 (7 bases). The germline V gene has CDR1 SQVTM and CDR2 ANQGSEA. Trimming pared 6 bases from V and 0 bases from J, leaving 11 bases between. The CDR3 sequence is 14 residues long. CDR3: CSVRGQPNTGELFF. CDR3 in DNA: TGCAGCGTGCGGGGACAGCCGAACACCGGGGAGCTGTTTTTT.

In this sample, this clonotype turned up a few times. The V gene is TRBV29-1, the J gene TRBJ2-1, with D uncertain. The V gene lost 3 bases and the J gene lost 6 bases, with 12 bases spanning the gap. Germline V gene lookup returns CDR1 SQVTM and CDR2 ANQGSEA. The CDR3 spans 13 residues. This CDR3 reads CSVEEGPPNEQFF. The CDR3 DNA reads TGCAGCGTTGAGGAAGGACCCCCCAATGAGCAGTTCTTC.

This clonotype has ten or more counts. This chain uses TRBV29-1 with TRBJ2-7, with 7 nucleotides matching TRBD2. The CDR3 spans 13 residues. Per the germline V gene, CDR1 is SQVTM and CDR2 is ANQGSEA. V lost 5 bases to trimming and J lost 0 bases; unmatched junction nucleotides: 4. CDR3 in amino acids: CSVLGGDSYEQYF. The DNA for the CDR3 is TGCAGCGTTCTGGGAGGGGACTCCTACGAGCAGTACTTC.

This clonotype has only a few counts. The CDR3 nucleotides are TGTGCCAGCAGTATCGGGACCGGTCCGGATACGCAGTATTTT. Encoded protein: CASSIGTGPDTQYF. The genes are TRBV6-6 and TRBJ2-3, with D perhaps given as TRBD1 or TRBD2 (5 bases each). V lost 5 bases, J lost 6 bases, and 15 bases lay in between. CDR3 length equals 14 residues. The germline gives CDR1 MNHNY, CDR2 SVGAGI (reference sequence).

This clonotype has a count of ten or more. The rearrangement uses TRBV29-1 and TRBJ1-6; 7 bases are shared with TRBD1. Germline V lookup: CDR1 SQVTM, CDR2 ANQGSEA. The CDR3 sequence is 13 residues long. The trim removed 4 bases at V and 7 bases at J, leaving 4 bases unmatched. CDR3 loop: CSVGWGQNSPLHF. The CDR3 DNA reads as TGCAGCGTTGGATGGGGACAGAATTCACCCCTCCACTTT.

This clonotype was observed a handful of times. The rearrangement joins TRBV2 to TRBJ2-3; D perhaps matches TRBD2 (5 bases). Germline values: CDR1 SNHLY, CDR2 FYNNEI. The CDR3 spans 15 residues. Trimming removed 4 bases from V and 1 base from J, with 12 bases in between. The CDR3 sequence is CASSVRGLGTDTQYF. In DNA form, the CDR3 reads TGTGCCAGCAGTGTACGAGGGTTGGGCACAGATACGCAGTATTTT.